These T cell receptor beta chains were read from a single sample in a study of blood T cell repertoires in COVID-19. Assay used: immunoSEQ multiplex PCR; TCRdb lists only in-frame clones, some missing. The table shows about 300,000 clones, with about four fifths occurring only once. Sequenced sample: peripheral blood. All receptors come from a human donor with COVID-19, enrolled during active disease. The donor label of this sample is uncertain. CDR3s include the opening cysteine and the closing phenylalanine or tryptophan. Fields, in order: CDR3 length, V gene, clone size, J gene, D gene, CDR3 protein, CDR3 DNA. D genes are given only for firm matches. Some rows have no size entry. The others give once, few or many, or a class for an expanded clone.

CDR3 length: 15
V gene: TRBV7-3
clone size: NA
J gene: TRBJ2-3
D gene: TRBD1
CDR3 protein: CASSLRTGRTDTQYF
CDR3 DNA: TGTGCCAGCAGCCTTCGGACAGGACGCACAGATACGCAGTATTTT

CDR3 length: 13
V gene: TRBV30
clone size: NA
J gene: TRBJ1-1
D gene: NA
CDR3 protein: CAWSSLGDTEAFF
CDR3 DNA: TGTGCCTGGAGCTCACTGGGAGACACTGAAGCTTTCTTT

CDR3 length: 16
V gene: TRBV7-9
clone size: NA
J gene: TRBJ2-3
D gene: TRBD2
CDR3 protein: CASSLVAGSGADTQYF
CDR3 DNA: TGTGCCAGCAGCTTGGTAGCGGGGTCAGGGGCAGATACGCAGTATTTT

CDR3 length: 15
V gene: TRBV5-4
clone size: NA
J gene: TRBJ2-1
D gene: TRBD2
CDR3 protein: CASRRGSGSYNEQFF
CDR3 DNA: TGTGCCAGCAGGCGGGGGTCAGGAAGCTACAATGAGCAGTTCTTC

CDR3 length: 15
V gene: TRBV7-8
clone size: NA
J gene: TRBJ1-5
D gene: NA
CDR3 protein: CASSLSGNSNQPQHF
CDR3 DNA: TGTGCCAGCAGCTTGAGCGGCAATAGCAATCAGCCCCAGCATTTT

CDR3 length: 16
V gene: TRBV4-3
clone size: NA
J gene: TRBJ1-2
D gene: TRBD1
CDR3 protein: CASSRAQGAAVYGYTF
CDR3 DNA: TGCGCCAGCAGCCGAGCCCAGGGGGCAGCTGTCTATGGCTACACCTTC

CDR3 length: 20
V gene: TRBV2
clone size: NA
J gene: TRBJ2-6
D gene: TRBD2
CDR3 protein: CASSLQRGSGRATGANVLTF
CDR3 DNA: TGTGCCAGCAGTCTCCAAAGGGGTAGCGGGAGGGCCACTGGGGCCAACGTCCTGACTTTC

CDR3 length: 13
V gene: TRBV24-1
clone size: NA
J gene: TRBJ2-6
D gene: NA
CDR3 protein: CATEDSGANVLTF
CDR3 DNA: TGTGCCACTGAGGACTCTGGGGCCAACGTCCTGACTTTC

CDR3 length: 17
V gene: TRBV28
clone size: NA
J gene: TRBJ1-5
D gene: NA
CDR3 protein: CASSTPPGRVRNQPQHF
CDR3 DNA: TGTGCCAGCAGTACCCCCCCGGGCAGGGTTCGCAATCAGCCCCAGCATTTT

CDR3 length: 18
V gene: TRBV2
clone size: once
J gene: TRBJ1-4
D gene: TRBD1
CDR3 protein: CASTMLGTGMTTNEKLFF
CDR3 DNA: TGTGCCAGCACAATGCTCGGGACAGGAATGACAACTAATGAAAAACTGTTTTTT

CDR3 length: 18
V gene: TRBV5-1
clone size: NA
J gene: TRBJ2-7
D gene: TRBD1
CDR3 protein: CASSLVDRGLRVSYEQYF
CDR3 DNA: TGCGCCAGCAGCTTAGTGGACAGGGGGCTGCGCGTATCTTACGAGCAGTACTTC

CDR3 length: 16
V gene: TRBV10-2
clone size: NA
J gene: TRBJ2-3
D gene: TRBD2
CDR3 protein: CASSESTSGGRNTQYF
CDR3 DNA: TGCGCCAGCAGTGAGTCGACTAGCGGGGGGAGGAATACGCAGTATTTT

CDR3 length: 11
V gene: TRBV3-1/TRBV3-2
clone size: NA
J gene: TRBJ2-5
D gene: NA
CDR3 protein: CASSQRGTQYF
CDR3 DNA: TGTGCCAGCAGCCAAAGGGGCACCCAGTACTTC

CDR3 length: 20
V gene: TRBV6-2/TRBV6-3
clone size: NA
J gene: TRBJ2-5
D gene: TRBD2
CDR3 protein: CASSYSTWASGSSPQETQYF
CDR3 DNA: TGTGCCAGCAGTTACTCGACTTGGGCTAGCGGGAGTTCCCCCCAAGAGACCCAGTACTTC

CDR3 length: 15
V gene: TRBV10-2
clone size: NA
J gene: TRBJ1-3
D gene: TRBD1
CDR3 protein: CASSEPQGTGNTIYF
CDR3 DNA: TGCGCCAGCAGTGAGCCACAGGGGACTGGAAACACCATATATTTT

CDR3 length: 14
V gene: TRBV18
clone size: NA
J gene: TRBJ2-3
D gene: TRBD2
CDR3 protein: CASSPPPGGDTQYF
CDR3 DNA: TGTGCCAGCTCACCACCTCCGGGAGGAGATACGCAGTATTTT

CDR3 length: 14
V gene: TRBV11-2
clone size: NA
J gene: TRBJ1-5
D gene: NA
CDR3 protein: CASSLEYSNQPQHF
CDR3 DNA: TGTGCCAGCAGCTTAGAGTATAGCAATCAGCCCCAGCATTTT

CDR3 length: 13
V gene: TRBV6-1
clone size: once
J gene: TRBJ2-7
D gene: NA
CDR3 protein: CASSEFSAYEQYF
CDR3 DNA: TGTGCCAGCAGTGAATTCTCGGCCTACGAGCAGTACTTC

CDR3 length: 15
V gene: TRBV11-3
clone size: NA
J gene: TRBJ2-3
D gene: TRBD2
CDR3 protein: CASSPGGLAADTQYF
CDR3 DNA: TGTGCCAGCAGCCCAGGGGGACTAGCTGCAGATACGCAGTATTTT

CDR3 length: 15
V gene: TRBV27
clone size: NA
J gene: TRBJ2-1
D gene: TRBD2
CDR3 protein: CASKLGLAGGSEQFF
CDR3 DNA: TGTGCCAGCAAGCTGGGACTAGCGGGAGGGAGTGAGCAGTTCTTC

CDR3 length: 14
V gene: TRBV3-1/TRBV3-2
clone size: NA
J gene: TRBJ2-3
D gene: TRBD2
CDR3 protein: CASSLLAGEDTQYF
CDR3 DNA: TGTGCCAGCAGCCTACTAGCGGGAGAAGATACGCAGTATTTT

CDR3 length: 14
V gene: TRBV19
clone size: NA
J gene: TRBJ2-5
D gene: NA
CDR3 protein: CASSGAAGEGAQYF
CDR3 DNA: TGTGCCAGTAGTGGTGCGGCGGGAGAGGGGGCCCAGTACTTC

CDR3 length: 15
V gene: TRBV2
clone size: NA
J gene: TRBJ1-1
D gene: NA
CDR3 protein: CASRTSPGVNTEAFF
CDR3 DNA: TGTGCCAGCAGGACTTCACCCGGGGTAAACACTGAAGCTTTCTTT

CDR3 length: 11
V gene: TRBV6-2/TRBV6-3
clone size: NA
J gene: TRBJ1-4
D gene: NA
CDR3 protein: CASSTTDKLFF
CDR3 DNA: TGTGCCAGCAGTACGACAGACAAACTGTTTTTT

CDR3 length: 13
V gene: TRBV28
clone size: NA
J gene: TRBJ1-2
D gene: NA
CDR3 protein: CASSGSANYGYTF
CDR3 DNA: TGTGCCAGCAGTGGGAGTGCTAACTATGGCTACACCTTT

CDR3 length: 12
V gene: TRBV30
clone size: NA
J gene: TRBJ1-1
D gene: NA
CDR3 protein: CAWSQRRGEAFF
CDR3 DNA: TGTGCCTGGAGTCAACGGAGGGGTGAAGCTTTCTTT

CDR3 length: 13
V gene: TRBV9
clone size: NA
J gene: TRBJ2-3
D gene: TRBD1
CDR3 protein: CASSVDRGDTQYF
CDR3 DNA: TGTGCCAGCAGCGTAGACAGGGGAGATACGCAGTATTTT

CDR3 length: 15
V gene: TRBV28
clone size: NA
J gene: TRBJ1-2
D gene: TRBD1
CDR3 protein: CASSLITGQGAYDTF
CDR3 DNA: TGTGCCAGCAGTTTGATTACTGGACAGGGGGCTTATGACACCTTC

CDR3 length: 13
V gene: TRBV7-3
clone size: NA
J gene: TRBJ2-5
D gene: NA
CDR3 protein: CASSPGRQETQYF
CDR3 DNA: TGTGCCAGCAGTCCTGGGCGCCAAGAGACCCAGTACTTC

CDR3 length: 15
V gene: TRBV5-1
clone size: many
J gene: TRBJ2-7
D gene: TRBD2
CDR3 protein: CASSGELAGAGEQYF
CDR3 DNA: TGCGCCAGCAGCGGGGAGCTAGCGGGAGCTGGAGAGCAGTACTTC

CDR3 length: 14
V gene: TRBV4-1
clone size: NA
J gene: TRBJ1-3
D gene: NA
CDR3 protein: CASSQDGGGNTIYF
CDR3 DNA: TGCGCCAGCAGCCAAGATGGCGGAGGAAACACCATATATTTT

CDR3 length: 14
V gene: TRBV19
clone size: once
J gene: TRBJ1-5
D gene: TRBD1
CDR3 protein: CASSRDRVNQPQHF
CDR3 DNA: TGTGCCAGTAGTAGGGACAGGGTTAATCAGCCCCAGCATTTT

CDR3 length: 15
V gene: TRBV27
clone size: once
J gene: TRBJ2-1
D gene: TRBD1
CDR3 protein: CASSLLYGTGGLRFF
CDR3 DNA: TGTGCCAGCAGTTTATTGTACGGGACAGGGGGCCTGCGGTTCTTC

CDR3 length: 13
V gene: TRBV12-3/TRBV12-4
clone size: NA
J gene: TRBJ1-5
D gene: NA
CDR3 protein: CASSLSGAGPQHF
CDR3 DNA: TGTGCCAGCAGTTTAAGCGGGGCCGGGCCCCAGCATTTT

CDR3 length: 14
V gene: TRBV19
clone size: NA
J gene: TRBJ1-1
D gene: TRBD1
CDR3 protein: CASSRDRVNTEAFF
CDR3 DNA: TGTGCCAGTTCTCGTGACAGGGTGAACACTGAAGCTTTCTTT

CDR3 length: 14
V gene: TRBV5-6
clone size: NA
J gene: TRBJ1-5
D gene: TRBD1
CDR3 protein: CASSIQGSGQPQHF
CDR3 DNA: TGTGCCAGCAGCATACAGGGGTCGGGGCAGCCCCAGCATTTT

CDR3 length: 14
V gene: TRBV5-6
clone size: NA
J gene: TRBJ1-2
D gene: NA
CDR3 protein: CASSLPTGGNGYTF
CDR3 DNA: TGTGCCAGCAGCCTACCAACGGGGGGTAATGGCTACACCTTC

CDR3 length: 15
V gene: TRBV4-2
clone size: NA
J gene: TRBJ1-2
D gene: NA
CDR3 protein: CASSQDEGDYSGYTF
CDR3 DNA: TGTGCCAGCAGCCAAGATGAGGGGGATTATTCTGGCTACACCTTC

CDR3 length: 15
V gene: TRBV19
clone size: NA
J gene: TRBJ1-5
D gene: TRBD1
CDR3 protein: CAGATTGGLNQPQHF
CDR3 DNA: TGTGCCGGGGCTACGACAGGGGGCCTTAATCAGCCCCAGCATTTT

CDR3 length: 21
V gene: TRBV12-1
clone size: once
J gene: TRBJ1-6
D gene: NA
CDR3 protein: CASSFCSDVVPGCTYNSPLHF
CDR3 DNA: TGTGCCAGCAGCTTTTGTTCAGACGTGGTCCCGGGGTGTACCTATAATTCACCCCTCCACTTT